This TCR beta chain was found in a study of identical twins. There were only healthy Caucasians among the donors. TCRdb used MiXCR to reprocess the 5' RACE reads, holding one entry per CDR3 protein. Of roughly 720,000 distinct CDR3 sequences in the sample, 15% to 20% were seen once. V dropped 1 base and J dropped 4 bases, with 12 bases sitting between them. Germline V gene sequence: CDR1 DFQATT, CDR2 SNEGSKA (reference sequence). This CDR3 is 14 amino acids long. This sample also belongs to another study, concerning T cells expressing NK-cell markers.

The clonotype comes from a woman aged 18-29 years in good health. This rearrangement joins TRBV20-1 to TRBJ2-3; D is ambiguous. The sample comprised PBMCs. This CDR3 reads CSARAPGLADTQYF. CDR3 coding DNA: TGCAGTGCTAGAGCCCCTGGGCTGGCAGATACGCAGTATTTT.